Presented here are 3 T cell receptor beta chains from one specimen sequenced in a study of shared clonotypes between healthy human individuals (TCRdb year 2020). Library creation used the immunoSEQ multiplex PCR assay. This is the immuneACCESS table as TCRdb keeps it, with only in-frame sequences that have V and J called. A part of the clones is gone; compared with another copy, unresolved V genes explain less than half, and the rest is unexplained. This sample comprises 2 million to 2.5 million clones, roughly 94% of them detected only once. 0.13% of the sample belongs to the ten largest clones. Sequenced: naive CD4+ T cells sorted from blood. The cell subset or site label on this specimen signifies: CD45RA+ positively selected. Source of these receptors: a man between 18 and 35 years old in good health.

This clone has only one observation. The chain is built from TRBV6-6 and TRBJ2-7, with a tentative D call TRBD1 (5 bases). Between the trimmed V and J ends, which lost 11 bases and 3 bases, there was a span of 17 bases. Germline V gene data show CDR1 as MNHNY and CDR2 as SVGAGI (reference sequence). CDR3 length equals 13 residues. This chain's CDR3 is CAGADSINYEQYF. DNA for the CDR3: TGTGCCGGGGCAGACAGCATAAACTACGAGCAGTACTTC.

The rearrangement links TRBV7-9 to TRBJ2-7, with 8 bases that match TRBD2. Trimming at V came to 0 bases and at J to 2 bases, leaving 6 bases not matched to a gene. In germline, CDR1 is SEHNR, CDR2 FQNEAQ (reference sequence). There are 16 residues in the CDR3. The DNA for the CDR3 is TGTGCCAGCAGCTTAGCTCGAGCGGGAGCCCCCTACGAGCAGTACTTC. Encoded protein: CASSLARAGAPYEQYF.

This chain uses TRBV25-1 with TRBJ1-2; D is undetermined. V was shortened by 3 bases and J by 2 bases, with 10 bases between the two germline ends. The CDR3 extends over 14 amino acids. CDR1 MGHDK and CDR2 SYGVNS come from the germline V gene. This CDR3 is CASSDRTGNYGYTF. The CDR3 coding sequence is TGTGCCAGCAGTGATCGGACCGGGAACTATGGCTACACCTTC.